Detailed here is one T cell receptor (beta chain). Its target is not known. This sample was taken from a study of cytomegalovirus exposure and HLA in healthy donors. PCR primers comprised 60 Vbeta and 13 Jbeta primers. As handled by the study authors: The authors later counted roughly 77 million unique TCR beta chains, approximately 12 million of them shared. Sequencing was performed with immunoSEQ multiplex PCR; in TCRdb, only in-frame clones are kept and a portion is missing. V, J and clone size are taken as reported in that table, and D and trimming were inferred from the DNA itself. The sample shows under 200,000 clones, around 77% of them seen only once. Broader study findings: The authors enumerated roughly 160 TCR beta chains as linked to cytomegalovirus.

This CDR3 contains 14 residues. Germline CDR1 and CDR2: SGHRS and YFSETQ. Trimming took off 4 bases at V and 7 bases at J, with 12 bases between the two ends. The sequence was collected from a woman aged 25-40 years in good health and CMV-seropositive. The sample taken for sequencing was PBMCs. The chain combines TRBV5-1 with TRBJ1-6; weak D call: TRBD1 (5 bases). The CDR3 loop reads CASSPREGNSPLHF. Here the CDR3 DNA reads TGCGCCAGCAGCCCCAGGGAGGGGAATTCACCCCTCCACTTT.